This T cell receptor beta chain was sequenced during a study of breast tumors, draining lymph nodes, adjacent tissues. The lymph nodes were axillary draining lymph nodes from breast cancer patients. At least ten counts were recorded for this clonotype. A single record per CDR3 protein comes from TCRdb applying MiXCR to the multiplex PCR reads. The sample has some 130,000 distinct CDR3 sequences; 20% to 25% are singletons. The CDR3 consists of 14 residues. Germline CDR1 reads DFQATT; CDR2 reads SNEGSKA (reference sequence). After removal of 3 bases from V and 1 base from J, the junction contained 3 bases not matched to a gene.

The V gene is TRBV20-1, the J gene TRBJ2-7, with 10 positions matching TRBD1. Source material: axillary lymph node tissue. The receptor comes from a female donor with breast cancer. Some clones in this sample may be carry-over from other donors' samples. CDR3 sequence reads: CSASRDRGSYEQYF. Written as DNA, the CDR3 is TGCAGTGCTAGTAGGGACAGGGGTTCCTACGAGCAGTACTTC.